A single T cell receptor (beta chain) is shown here with its context. Its antigen is undetermined. The data originate from a study of T cell responses to AZD1222 COVID-19 vaccine. About the study: Samples with a second dose at about 4 or about 12 weeks were pooled together. Study-wide findings and caveats: It should be noted that donors were predominantly white British and more often female, and clonal diversity was possibly underestimated. No repertoire was sampled before or during the peak T cell response, only after it.

The data were produced by immunoSEQ multiplex PCR, yet TCRdb's version contains in-frame clones alone and is incomplete. Among 150,000 to 180,000 clones listed, over 85% were seen once. With 3 bases clipped from V and 2 bases from J, the junction kept 3 bases outside the gene matches. The CDR3 runs 15 residues. Germline-derived CDR1 and CDR2 are KGHSH and LQKENI. The TCR comes from an adult in good health. This rearrangement joins TRBV18 to TRBJ1-1; TRBD1 matches at 10 bases. This specimen consisted of peripheral blood, obtained on day 0 of AZD1222 vaccination. Here the CDR3 reads CASSPATGGNTEAFF. CDR3 nucleotide sequence: TGTGCCAGCTCACCGGCGACAGGGGGCAACACTGAAGCTTTCTTT.